This is a list of T cell receptor beta chains from one sample in a study of T cell repertoires in cytomegalovirus infection. These receptors lack a known antigen. MiXCR was run by TCRdb on the reads, yielding one entry per CDR3 protein. The sample carries around 300,000 distinct CDR3 sequences, approximately 22% recorded once. This specimen was cultured PBMCs, taken from culture after CMV antigen stimulation. The receptor set was obtained from a human donor in good health (CMV status not recorded). Some clones in this sample may be carry-over from other donors' samples. CDR3s include the opening cysteine and the closing phenylalanine or tryptophan. D genes are given only for firm matches. Some rows mark clone size as missing; the rest say once, few, many or name a class of expanded clone.

J: TRBJ2-1
V: TRBV7-8
D: -
size: many
CDR3: CASSLHFLLDYNEQFF
DNA: TGTGCCAGCAGCCTCCACTTCCTACTAGACTACAATGAGCAGTTCTTC

J: TRBJ2-1
V: TRBV12-3/TRBV12-4
D: TRBD2
size: -
CDR3: CASAETSGQHEQFF
DNA: TGTGCCAGCGCCGAGACTAGCGGCCAACATGAGCAGTTCTTC

J: TRBJ2-7
V: TRBV7-4
D: TRBD2
size: many
CDR3: CASSPWTSGRAMRAYEQYF
DNA: TGTGCCAGCAGCCCGTGGACTAGCGGGAGAGCAATGCGGGCCTACGAGCAGTACTTC

J: TRBJ1-5
V: TRBV19
D: -
size: few
CDR3: CASQDYGNQPQHF
DNA: TGTGCCAGTCAGGATTATGGCAATCAGCCCCAGCATTTT

J: TRBJ2-1
V: TRBV11-2
D: TRBD2
size: few
CDR3: CASSLEEGGSSYNEQFF
DNA: TGTGCCAGCAGCTTAGAGGAAGGCGGGAGTTCCTACAATGAGCAGTTCTTC

J: TRBJ2-1
V: TRBV10-3
D: TRBD1
size: -
CDR3: CALSSGQGDEQFF
DNA: TGTGCCTTAAGCTCAGGACAGGGCGATGAGCAGTTCTTC

J: TRBJ2-6
V: TRBV5-5
D: -
size: few
CDR3: CASSIGDSGANVLTF
DNA: TGTGCCAGCAGTATAGGGGACTCTGGGGCCAACGTCCTGACTTTC

J: TRBJ2-2
V: TRBV6-2/TRBV6-3
D: TRBD2
size: few
CDR3: CASSYNGRWNTGELFF
DNA: TGTGCCAGCAGTTATAACGGGAGGTGGAACACCGGGGAGCTGTTTTTT

J: TRBJ2-2
V: TRBV5-6
D: TRBD2
size: few
CDR3: CASSLSGRFTGELFF
DNA: TGTGCCAGCAGCTTGAGCGGGAGATTTACCGGGGAGCTGTTTTTT

J: TRBJ2-7
V: TRBV12-3/TRBV12-4
D: -
size: many
CDR3: CASSLGPVRVIYEQYF
DNA: TGTGCCAGCAGTTTAGGGCCTGTTCGGGTCATCTACGAGCAGTACTTC

J: TRBJ1-1
V: TRBV20-1
D: TRBD1
size: -
CDR3: CSAPGTVNTEAFF
DNA: TGCAGTGCTCCCGGGACAGTGAACACTGAAGCTTTCTTT

J: TRBJ2-1
V: TRBV5-1
D: -
size: -
CDR3: CASSLVLWSEQFF
DNA: TGCGCCAGCAGCTTGGTTTTATGGAGTGAGCAGTTCTTC

J: TRBJ2-3
V: TRBV28
D: -
size: -
CDR3: CASSFTQATDTQYF
DNA: TGTGCCAGCAGTTTCACACAGGCCACAGATACGCAGTATTTT

J: TRBJ2-1
V: TRBV30
D: -
size: -
CDR3: CAWSREDRFF
DNA: TGTGCCTGGAGTAGGGAGGACCGGTTCTTC

J: TRBJ2-2
V: TRBV19
D: -
size: -
CDR3: CASSITANTGELFF
DNA: TGTGCCAGTAGTATTACAGCTAACACCGGGGAGCTGTTTTTT

J: TRBJ1-2
V: TRBV7-6
D: -
size: -
CDR3: CASSLPGEGYTF
DNA: TGTGCCAGCAGCTTACCTGGGGAGGGCTACACCTTC

J: TRBJ2-7
V: TRBV12-5
D: -
size: many
CDR3: CASPGGRPYEQYF
DNA: TGTGCTAGCCCCGGGGGACGGCCTTACGAGCAGTACTTC

J: TRBJ2-5
V: TRBV18
D: TRBD2
size: -
CDR3: CASSPVAGTRSETQYF
DNA: TGTGCCAGCTCACCCGTAGCGGGTACCCGATCAGAGACCCAGTACTTC

J: TRBJ1-1
V: TRBV7-2
D: -
size: few
CDR3: CASSLAPGRGGTEAFF
DNA: TGTGCCAGCAGCTTAGCTCCCGGGAGGGGGGGCACTGAAGCTTTCTTT

J: TRBJ2-5
V: TRBV6-1
D: -
size: many
CDR3: CASSVSGETQYF
DNA: TGTGCCAGCAGTGTCTCAGGGGAGACCCAGTACTTC

J: TRBJ2-5
V: TRBV28
D: TRBD1
size: -
CDR3: CASSLTWGQQETQYF
DNA: TGTGCCAGCAGTTTAACCTGGGGACAGCAAGAGACCCAGTACTTC

J: TRBJ1-5
V: TRBV19
D: -
size: few
CDR3: CASVLTGMNQPQHF
DNA: TGTGCCAGCGTCCTGACAGGAATGAATCAGCCCCAGCATTTT